A single sample is the source of the 15 T cell receptor beta chains below, sequenced in a study of blood T cells in healthy people across ages. The second PCR ran about 6 to 12 cycles with a sample-barcoded 5' primer and J-beta primers. MiXCR, applied by TCRdb to the 5' RACE reads, yields one record per CDR3 protein. The repertoire holds 890,000 or so distinct CDR3 sequences, with around two thirds as singletons. Sequenced input: blood. Source of these receptors: a man aged 30 to 39 in good health.

This rearrangement joins TRBV7-9 to TRBJ2-1, with 8 bases aligning to TRBD2. The CDR3 contains 14 residues. The J segment lost 13 bases and the V segment lost 4 bases, leaving 12 bases of the junction unmatched. In germline, CDR1 is SEHNR, CDR2 FQNEAQ (reference sequence). Here the CDR3 reads CASSSTGLAETQFF. In nucleotides, the CDR3 is TGTGCCAGCAGCTCGACAGGACTAGCCGAGACCCAGTTCTTC.

The rearrangement links TRBV6-2 or TRBV6-3 to TRBJ2-5; 8 nucleotides match TRBD1. Looked up from germline, CDR1 is MNHEY and CDR2 is SVGEGT. The V segment lost 7 bases and the J segment 11 bases; nucleotides outside the gene matches: 18. This CDR3 has 15 residues. CDR3 amino acids: CASTFSTGGYNEQYF. The CDR3 nucleotides read TGTGCCAGCACATTCTCAACAGGGGGGTACAATGAGCAGTACTTC.

The DNA for the CDR3 is TGCAGTGCAAGTCAACGAGGGAAGGAGCAGTACTTC. Translation: CSASQRGKEQYF. The chain is built from TRBV20-1 and TRBJ2-7, with D perhaps TRBD2 (5 bases). The V gene's germline CDR1 is DFQATT and CDR2 SNEGSKA (reference sequence). This CDR3 is built from 12 residues. V was shortened by 6 bases and J by 7 bases, with 16 bases between the two germline ends.

This clonotype was detected a few times. CDR3 region: CASSGPRGDTQYF. The CDR3 bases are TGTGCCAGCAGTGGACCCCGGGGAGATACGCAGTATTTT. The rearrangement joins TRBV6-6 to TRBJ2-3, with D possibly TRBD2 on 5 matching bases. Germline lookup yields CDR1 MNHNY and CDR2 SVGAGI (reference sequence). This CDR3 spans 13 amino acids. V was pared by 5 bases and J by 5 bases, with 11 bases between.

The V gene is TRBV7-9, the J gene TRBJ2-7; perhaps TRBD2 as D (5 bases). The CDR3 consists of 13 residues. V lost 5 bases and J lost 6, with 14 bases in between. Germline V lookup: CDR1 SEHNR, CDR2 FQNEAQ (reference sequence). CDR3 in DNA: TGTGCCAGCAGCCCGCCCCTCGAGGGCGAGCAGTACTTC. Translating it yields CASSPPLEGEQYF.

The chain has TRBV4-1 and TRBJ2-4; D is uncertain. The CDR3 is 19 amino acids. Looked up from germline, CDR1 is MGHRA and CDR2 is YSYEKL. Trimming stripped 0 bases from V and 0 bases from J, with 18 bases between. The CDR3 nucleotides read TGCGCCAGCAGCCAAGAGAGGCTTCAGAGTTTCCTAGCCAAAAACATTCAGTACTTC. It encodes CASSQERLQSFLAKNIQYF.

The gene calls are TRBV5-1 and TRBJ2-3; TRBD2 agrees at 9 bases. J lost 4 bases, V lost 3 bases, and 9 bases had no gene match. This CDR3 is 16 amino acids long. Germline V gene sequence: CDR1 SGHRS, CDR2 YFSETQ. The CDR3 region has the DNA TGCGCCAGCAGCTCCCCTGGGGCGGGGGGGCCAGATACGCAGTATTTT. It yields the protein CASSSPGAGGPDTQYF.

The chain uses TRBV7-2 and TRBJ2-4, with TRBD1 identical over 10 bases. The end of the DNA is better explained by TRBJ2-7, so the J call may be wrong. CDR3 length equals 15 residues. CDR1 and CDR2 from the germline V gene are SGHTA and FQGNSA. The chain's CDR3 is CASSLLGQGWYEQYF. As DNA, the CDR3 is TGTGCCAGCAGCTTACTGGGACAGGGGTGGTACGAGCAGTACTTC.

This rearrangement joins TRBV7-3 to TRBJ2-5; D is possibly TRBD1 (7 bases). The V gene lost 2 bases and the J gene lost 4 bases, with 11 bases spanning the gap. This CDR3 contains 14 residues. Germline V gene sequence: CDR1 SGHTA, CDR2 FQGTGA. Here the CDR3 reads CASSLQGGSETQYF. The CDR3 DNA is TGTGCCAGCAGCTTACAGGGGGGATCAGAGACCCAGTACTTC.

The gene calls are TRBV27 and TRBJ1-6; the D gene is possibly TRBD1 (5 bases). This CDR3 spans 14 amino acids. V dropped 5 bases and J dropped 9 bases, with 14 bases sitting between them. Per the germline V gene, CDR1 is MNHEY and CDR2 is SMNVEV (reference sequence). The DNA of the CDR3 is TGTGCCAGCAGTCAGGGACGTGAGATTTCACCCCTCCACTTT. Protein sequence: CASSQGREISPLHF.

This clonotype was observed a handful of times. The chain joins TRBV20-1 to TRBJ1-6, with D perhaps TRBD1 (5 bases). Germline CDR1 is DFQATT and CDR2 is SNEGSKA (reference sequence). The V end lost 2 bases, the J end lost 6 bases, and 11 bases lay between the germline ends. The CDR3 runs 14 residues. CDR3 sequence (DNA): TGCAGTGCTAGATACGGGACGGCTAATTCACCCCTCCACTTT. This sequence encodes CSARYGTANSPLHF.

The gene calls are TRBV28 and TRBJ2-5; TRBD1 is a possible D gene (5 bases). Germline V gene lookup returns CDR1 MDHEN and CDR2 SYDVKM. Trimming cost V 6 bases and J 2 bases, with 13 bases left between them. CDR3 size: 14 residues. Here the CDR3 reads CASSYEAGQETQYF. For the CDR3, the DNA is TGTGCCAGCAGCTATGAGGCAGGGCAAGAGACCCAGTACTTC.

The J gene is TRBJ2-5, the V gene TRBV7-9; possible D gene TRBD2, 5 bases. CDR3 length equals 14 residues. Trimming cost V 3 bases and J 5 bases, with 13 bases left between them. Germline values: CDR1 SEHNR, CDR2 FQNEAQ (reference sequence). CDR3 in DNA: TGTGCCAGCAGCTTTGGTAACTCGGGGGAGACCCAGTACTTC. This gives the protein CASSFGNSGETQYF.

The chain couples TRBV3-1 to TRBJ2-1; TRBD2 matches 12 bases. J was trimmed by 13 bases and V by 1 base; bases with no gene match: 8. The CDR3 contains 15 residues. Per the germline V gene, CDR1 is LGHDT and CDR2 is YNNKEL (reference sequence). The CDR3 bases are TGTGCCAGCAGCCAAGGACTAGCGGGGGTGGAGACCCAGTTCTTC. Translated: CASSQGLAGVETQFF.

CDR3 sequence: CASSLGGQGLYNEQFF. The CDR3 DNA reads as TGTGCCAGCAGCTTAGGTGGACAGGGTCTTTACAATGAGCAGTTCTTC. J is TRBJ2-1 and V is TRBV7-9; the match to TRBD1 covers 8 bases. The J segment lost 4 bases and the V segment lost 1 base, leaving 6 bases of the junction unmatched. Germline CDR1 is SEHNR and CDR2 is FQNEAQ (reference sequence). The CDR3 extends over 16 amino acids.